The present entry profiles one T cell receptor (beta chain) with its context. Its antigen remains unknown. The repertoire was sequenced with immunoSEQ multiplex PCR; TCRdb's copy has only in-frame clones and lacks some. This sample has approximately 650,000 clones, with 95% to 96% found just once. Naive-designated CD8 cells lacked CD45RO, were positively enriched for CCR7, and omitted terminally differentiated effector memory CD45RA+ cells. CDR1 is MGHRA and CDR2 is YSYEKL in the germline V gene. The CDR3 covers 14 residues. Trimming stripped 6 bases from V and 0 bases from J, with 8 bases between. These data are taken from a study of shared clonotypes between healthy human individuals. Whole-study results and caveats: Between a few donors, naive CD4 clonotypes were shared at a level of around 5.2%.

The chain combines TRBV4-1 with TRBJ2-2, with D unclear. The sample comprised naive CD8+ T cells sorted from blood. The receptor was derived from a woman aged 25 to 39 in good health. CDR3 residues: CASSTYPNTGELFF. The CDR3 DNA is TGCGCCAGCAGTACCTACCCGAACACCGGGGAGCTGTTTTTT.